A selection of T cell receptor beta chains follows, all from one sample in a study of cytomegalovirus exposure and HLA in healthy donors. Profiled with immunoSEQ multiplex PCR; TCRdb holds only in-frame clones, not every one. The table records under 200,000 clones, roughly 80% of them present only once. Material: PBMCs. The origin of the receptors is a female donor in good health and CMV-seronegative. CDR3s include the opening cysteine and the closing phenylalanine or tryptophan. Fields, in order: CDR3 protein, V gene, J gene.

cdr3_aa: CASSRRGGRLPQETQYF
v_call: TRBV7-8
j_call: TRBJ2-5

cdr3_aa: CASSPTGVSGANVLTF
v_call: TRBV7-9
j_call: TRBJ2-6

cdr3_aa: CASSLERRANYGYTF
v_call: TRBV5-8
j_call: TRBJ1-2

cdr3_aa: CASTGGKGELFF
v_call: TRBV28
j_call: TRBJ2-2

cdr3_aa: CASSYTRGPGDEQFF
v_call: TRBV27
j_call: TRBJ2-1

cdr3_aa: CASSLDPGEYGYTF
v_call: TRBV11-2
j_call: TRBJ1-2

cdr3_aa: CASSLFVGGPSEQFF
v_call: TRBV7-9
j_call: TRBJ2-1

cdr3_aa: CSWGGLAEETQYF
v_call: TRBV29-1
j_call: TRBJ2-5

cdr3_aa: CASGSNEQFF
v_call: TRBV6-5
j_call: TRBJ2-1

cdr3_aa: CASSLMGQGFDEQFF
v_call: TRBV5-1
j_call: TRBJ2-1